This entry describes one TCR beta chain. This record belongs to a study of monozygotic twins with inflammatory bowel disease. Total RNA, at roughly 3.5 ug, went into every TCR library. For every sample, eight separate reactions were used to make cDNA. Template switching added UMIs carrying a 6-nucleotide sample barcode. TCRdb reanalyzed the 5' RACE reads, giving one entry per CDR3 protein sequence and no DNA. Recorded here are some 160,000 distinct CDR3 sequences; the top ten clones represent 7.4%. The source is a human donor with ulcerative colitis or Crohn's disease, or a healthy co-twin of an affected twin (not recorded which). Sequenced: blood.

CDR3 region: CASSPDREDNYGYTF. The gene calls are TRBV21-1 and TRBJ1-2; TCRdb names TRBD1, which stays unverified in the absence of DNA. TRBV21-1 has pseudogene status. The CDR3 loop spans 15 amino acids.